Sequencing of this T cell receptor (beta chain) was carried out in a study of T-cell memory formation after mild COVID-19. The overall study: TCR clusters were mostly donor specific. Study-wide findings and caveats: For contracting clones, CD4+ ones sat mainly in CM and EM, CD8+ in EMRA.

With V trimmed by 4 bases and J by 1 base, 3 bases remained unmatched. CDR1 SEHNR and CDR2 FQNEAQ come from the germline V gene (reference sequence). The CDR3 length is 15 residues. Comments on this clonotype: What it binds is not known.

5'RACE with constant-segment primers built TCRalpha and TCRbeta cDNA libraries with UMIs. TCRdb reanalysed the 5' RACE reads using MiXCR and keeps one entry per CDR3 protein. In the table there are 70,000 to 100,000 distinct CDR3 sequences, about 13% of which are singletons. The V call is TRBV7-9, the J call TRBJ2-1, with TRBD2 matching over 8 bases. The sample was PBMCs or a T cell subset sorted from them (not recorded which). The TCR sequence derives from an adult woman who had mild COVID-19 (a few samples of this study predate the infection). Cell type and time point are not known. This CDR3 is CASSSGGDSYNEQFF. The CDR3 DNA reads TGTGCCAGCAGCTCGGGGGGGGATTCCTACAATGAGCAGTTCTTC.